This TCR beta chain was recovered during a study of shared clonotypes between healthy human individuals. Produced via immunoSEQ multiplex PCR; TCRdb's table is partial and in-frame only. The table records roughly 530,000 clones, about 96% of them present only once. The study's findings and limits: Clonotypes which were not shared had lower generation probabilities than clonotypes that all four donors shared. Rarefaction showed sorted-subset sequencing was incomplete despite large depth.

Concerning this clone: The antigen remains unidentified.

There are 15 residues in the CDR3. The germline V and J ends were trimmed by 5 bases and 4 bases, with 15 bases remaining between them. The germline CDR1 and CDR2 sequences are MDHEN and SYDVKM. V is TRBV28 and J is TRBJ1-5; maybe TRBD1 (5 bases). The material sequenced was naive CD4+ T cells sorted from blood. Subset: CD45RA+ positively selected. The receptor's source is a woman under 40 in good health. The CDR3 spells CASSLDSSGNQPQHF. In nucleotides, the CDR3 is TGTGCCAGCAGTCTCGACAGTAGCGGGAATCAGCCCCAGCATTTT.